The clone carrying this T cell receptor beta chain was seen many times. This specimen comes from a study of T cells in Graves' hyperthyroidism and ophthalmopathy. Background on the study: Before treatment of any kind, peripheral blood was taken at initial diagnosis.

The CDR3 is made up of 14 amino acids. Per germline, CDR1 MDHEN and CDR2 SYDVKM. The germline V and J ends were trimmed by 2 bases and 7 bases, with 14 bases remaining between them. Clinical symptoms, serum thyroxine, TRAb, thyroid ultrasound and orbital computed tomography informed diagnoses. Amplification yielded TCR beta CDR3 regions, with RNA transcripts as the source. A set of HTBI primers served as the primers for a first-round RT-PCR of the TCR CDR3. TCRdb re-called the multiplex PCR reads with MiXCR, one entry per CDR3 protein. The profile shows hundreds of thousands of distinct CDR3 sequences, roughly 14% of them singletons.

The sequenced sample consisted of blood. The TCR sequence derives from a woman aged 25 to 39 with Graves' hyperthyroidism. The chain joins TRBV28 to TRBJ2-5; D uncertain. The CDR3: CASSLDLAARTQYF. Written as DNA, the CDR3 is TGTGCCAGCAGTTTAGACCTCGCCGCTAGGACCCAGTACTTC. The full variable domain, its missing parts supplied by reference TRBV28 and TRBJ2-5, is DVKVTQSSRYLVKRTGEKVFLECVQDMDHENMFWYRQDPGLGLRLIYFSYDVKMKEKGDIPEGYSVSREKKERFSLILESASTNQTSMYLCASSLDLAARTQYFGPGTRLLVL.